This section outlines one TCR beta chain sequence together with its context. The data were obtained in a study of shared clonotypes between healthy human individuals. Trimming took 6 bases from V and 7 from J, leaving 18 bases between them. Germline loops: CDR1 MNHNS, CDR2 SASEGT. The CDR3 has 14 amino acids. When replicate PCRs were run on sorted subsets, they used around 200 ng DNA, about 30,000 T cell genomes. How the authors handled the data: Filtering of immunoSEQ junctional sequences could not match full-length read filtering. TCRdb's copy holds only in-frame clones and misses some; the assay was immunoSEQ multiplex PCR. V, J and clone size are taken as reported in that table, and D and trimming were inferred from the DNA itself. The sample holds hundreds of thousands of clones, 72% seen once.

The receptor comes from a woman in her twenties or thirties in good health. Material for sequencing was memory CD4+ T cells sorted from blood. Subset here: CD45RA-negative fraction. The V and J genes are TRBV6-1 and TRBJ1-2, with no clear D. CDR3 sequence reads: CASSARNSVFGYTF. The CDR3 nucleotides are TGTGCCAGCAGCGCAAGGAATTCGGTGTTTGGCTACACCTTC.